These T cell receptor beta chains were read from a single sample in a study of blood T cell repertoires in COVID-19. Sequencing was performed with immunoSEQ multiplex PCR; in TCRdb, only in-frame clones are kept and a portion is missing. This sample yields about 350,000 clones, of which 85% to 90% are seen a single time; about 7.3% belongs to the top ten. Material for sequencing was peripheral blood. These receptors all come from an older woman with COVID-19, enrolled during active disease. CDR3s include the opening cysteine and the closing phenylalanine or tryptophan. The D gene is left open where the match is weak. Where a row states a size, it is once, few, many or the class of an expanded clone; other rows omit it.

d_call j_call v_call clone_size cdr3_aa cdr3_nt
TRBD2 TRBJ2-5 TRBV7-9 few CASSSGLLSYQETQYF TGTGCCAGCAGCTCGGGACTACTCTCGTACCAAGAGACCCAGTACTTC
- TRBJ2-5 TRBV2 few CAQSRGGWETQYF TGTGCGCAGAGTAGGGGGGGTTGGGAGACCCAGTACTTC
TRBD1 TRBJ1-4 TRBV9 - CASSPLDRGNEKLFF TGTGCCAGCAGCCCACTGGACAGGGGCAATGAAAAACTGTTTTTT
TRBD1 TRBJ1-2 TRBV28 - CASSFMGQSIYGYTF TGTGCCAGCAGTTTTATGGGACAGAGCATCTATGGCTACACCTTC
- TRBJ2-7 TRBV18 - CASSPGQRYEQYF TGTGCCAGCTCACCGGGGCAGCGTTACGAGCAGTACTTC
TRBD1 TRBJ1-2 TRBV5-6 - CASSLAGTGKKLGYTF TGTGCCAGCAGCTTGGCCGGGACAGGGAAAAAGCTTGGCTACACCTTC
TRBD1 TRBJ1-1 TRBV30 few CAWGQGNTEAFF TGTGCCTGGGGACAGGGGAACACTGAAGCTTTCTTT
- TRBJ1-2 TRBV7-8 few CASSLGGRTNYGYTF TGTGCCAGCAGCTTAGGGGGGCGGACGAACTATGGCTACACCTTC
TRBD2 TRBJ2-3 TRBV5-1 - CASSLVAGAITDTQYF TGCGCCAGCAGCTTGGTAGCGGGGGCCATCACAGATACGCAGTATTTT
TRBD2 TRBJ2-7 TRBV5-1 once CASSLGTSGFYEQYF TGCGCCAGCAGCTTGGGGACTAGCGGGTTCTACGAGCAGTACTTC
- TRBJ1-6 TRBV19 once CASSIQVQDNSPLHF TGTGCCAGTAGTATACAGGTACAAGATAATTCACCCCTCCACTTT
TRBD2 TRBJ2-2 TRBV19 - CASSRGPSGANTGELFF TGTGCCAGTAGTAGGGGGCCTAGCGGGGCGAACACCGGGGAGCTGTTTTTT
- TRBJ1-3 TRBV28 - CASSPQGGNTIYF TGTGCCAGCAGTCCCCAGGGAGGAAACACCATATATTTT
TRBD1 TRBJ1-2 TRBV4-3 - CASSQLTGDGGYTF TGCGCCAGCAGCCAATTAACAGGGGATGGTGGCTACACCTTC
- TRBJ1-3 TRBV28 once CASSLNQGRNTIYF TGTGCCAGCAGTTTAAATCAGGGGCGAAACACCATATATTTT
- TRBJ1-2 TRBV19 - CASSIRAGYGYTF TGTGCCAGTAGTATTCGGGCAGGGTACGGCTACACCTTC
TRBD1 TRBJ2-2 TRBV5-1 - CASSPGTGRAGELFF TGCGCCAGCAGTCCAGGGACAGGCCGGGCCGGGGAGCTGTTTTTT